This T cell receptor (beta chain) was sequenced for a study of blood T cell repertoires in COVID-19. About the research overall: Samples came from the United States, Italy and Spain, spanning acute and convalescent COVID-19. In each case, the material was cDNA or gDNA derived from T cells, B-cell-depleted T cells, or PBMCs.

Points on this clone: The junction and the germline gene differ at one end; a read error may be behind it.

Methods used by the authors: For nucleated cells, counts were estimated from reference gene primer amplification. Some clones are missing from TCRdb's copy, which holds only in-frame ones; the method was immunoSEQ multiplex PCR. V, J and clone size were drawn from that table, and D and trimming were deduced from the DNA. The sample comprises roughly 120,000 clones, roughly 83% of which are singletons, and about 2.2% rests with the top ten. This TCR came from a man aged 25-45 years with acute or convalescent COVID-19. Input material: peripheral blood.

In DNA, the CDR3 is TGTGCCATTGCTCTCCCGGGTCTTACGATCTACGTCTTC. Encoded protein: CAIALPGLTIYVF. J is TRBJ2-1 and V is TRBV6-5; D not certain. The CDR3 spans 13 residues. From germline, CDR1 is MNHEY and CDR2 SVGAGI.